Included here is one T cell receptor (beta chain) sequence, with context. Antigen specificity is unknown. Sequence data for DNA of cultured CD4+ T cells were generated by the Oncomine TCR Beta short-read assay. TCRdb analysed the PCR reads with MiXCR anew, one entry per CDR3 protein. This table holds fewer than 8,500 distinct CDR3 sequences, 30% to 45% found once. The CDR3 runs to 14 residues. V was shortened by 3 bases and J by 1 base, with 9 bases between the two germline ends. This entry is derived from a study of vaccination and CD4 T cells after COVID-19. Noted treatment: approximately 10-day PBMC culture with coronavirus spike peptide pools or control peptides (ViraFEST assay). Gathered ahead of the COVID-19 pandemic (2011-2018) were the CD4+ T cells of the unexposed donor.

Material for sequencing was CD4+ T cells from blood, cultured in vitro. The rearrangement links TRBV12-3 or TRBV12-4 to TRBJ2-5; no clear D. This clonotype originated in a human donor in good health. The CDR3 sequence: CASSFNRVQETQYF. In DNA, the CDR3 is TGTGCCAGCAGTTTTAACAGAGTCCAAGAGACCCAGTACTTC.